Listed below are T cell receptor beta chains from one sample, sequenced in a study of cytomegalovirus exposure and HLA in healthy donors. Profiled with immunoSEQ multiplex PCR; TCRdb holds only in-frame clones, not every one. Here the sample spans 150,000 to 250,000 clones, 65% to 90% being singletons. Source material: PBMCs. The receptors here all came from a woman aged 25 to 39 in good health and CMV-seropositive. Both conserved end residues are part of each CDR3. The D gene is left open where the match is weak. Rows may omit the clone size; those that give it use once, few, many or a size class.

V	size	J	D	length	CDR3	DNA
TRBV29-1	.	TRBJ2-5	.	11	CSVDRTGTQYF	TGCAGCGTTGACCGTACGGGGACCCAGTACTTC
TRBV5-1	.	TRBJ1-4	.	14	CASTGEPGNEKLFF	TGCGCCAGCACAGGGGAGCCTGGTAATGAAAAACTGTTTTTT
TRBV7-2	once	TRBJ2-1	TRBD2	15	CASREVLAGANEQFF	TGTGCCAGCCGTGAAGTACTAGCGGGAGCCAATGAGCAGTTCTTC
TRBV4-2	.	TRBJ1-2	.	16	CASSQEGPDTLYGYTF	TGTGCCAGCAGCCAAGAAGGTCCGGACACCTTATATGGCTACACCTTC
TRBV5-1	.	TRBJ2-7	.	14	CASSLSSGSYEQYF	TGCGCCAGCAGCTTGTCTTCAGGTTCCTACGAGCAGTACTTC
TRBV5-6	.	TRBJ2-7	TRBD2	17	CASSSNKRAGGAYEQYF	TGTGCCAGCAGCTCTAATAAACGAGCGGGAGGAGCCTACGAGCAGTACTTC
TRBV5-4	.	TRBJ2-2	.	12	CASSSTSGELFF	TGTGCCAGCAGCTCGACTTCCGGGGAGCTGTTTTTT
TRBV7-9	.	TRBJ1-2	TRBD1	16	CASSIEGQGGNYGYTF	TGTGCCAGCAGCATAGAGGGACAGGGGGGCAACTATGGCTACACCTTC
TRBV6-5	.	TRBJ2-1	TRBD2	16	CASSSPLSGRINEQFF	TGTGCCAGCAGTTCGCCCCTCAGCGGGAGGATCAATGAGCAGTTCTTC
TRBV5-6	.	TRBJ1-2	.	11	CASSNRGGYTF	TGTGCCAGCAGCAATCGGGGAGGCTACACCTTC
TRBV28	.	TRBJ2-7	TRBD2	15	CASLPRGGSRYEQYF	TGTGCCAGCCTCCCCCGGGGCGGGAGTCGGTACGAGCAGTACTTC
TRBV29-1	.	TRBJ1-2	.	14	CSVEDFGGDYGYTF	TGCAGCGTTGAAGATTTCGGGGGTGACTATGGCTACACCTTC
TRBV9	few	TRBJ2-7	TRBD2	15	CASSGAGTTSYEQYF	TGTGCCAGCAGCGGGGCGGGGACTACCTCCTACGAGCAGTACTTC
TRBV9	few	TRBJ2-1	TRBD2	15	CASSALAGGQDEQFF	TGTGCCAGCAGCGCACTAGCGGGAGGGCAAGATGAGCAGTTCTTC
TRBV27	.	TRBJ2-3	.	19	CASSFGRRWDIDGTDTQYF	TGTGCCAGCAGTTTTGGGCGGCGATGGGACATCGATGGCACAGATACGCAGTATTTT
TRBV6-5	.	TRBJ1-2	.	11	CASSRGDGYTF	TGTGCCAGCAGTCGGGGTGATGGCTACACCTTC
TRBV6-6	few	TRBJ1-5	.	14	CASSYFAESQPQHF	TGTGCCAGCAGTTACTTTGCGGAGAGTCAGCCCCAGCATTTT
TRBV5-1	.	TRBJ1-2	.	13	CASSSTANYGYTF	TGCGCCAGCAGCTCGACAGCTAACTATGGCTACACCTTC
TRBV6-1	.	TRBJ2-1	.	13	CASRGGGYNEQFF	TGTGCCAGCAGAGGGGGTGGATACAATGAGCAGTTCTTC
TRBV11-2	.	TRBJ1-1	.	11	CASTSNTEAFF	TGTGCCAGCACCAGTAACACTGAAGCTTTCTTT
TRBV2	few	TRBJ1-1	.	13	CASSEQGITEAFF	TGTGCCAGCAGTGAGCAGGGGATCACTGAAGCTTTCTTT
TRBV7-2	.	TRBJ2-1	.	14	CASSLFGEAGEQFF	TGTGCCAGCAGCTTATTCGGGGAAGCAGGTGAGCAGTTCTTC
TRBV7-9	.	TRBJ2-7	.	14	CASSLQLFPYEQYF	TGTGCCAGCAGCTTACAGTTGTTTCCCTACGAGCAGTACTTC
TRBV18	.	TRBJ2-7	.	15	CASSPPSLQGREQYF	TGTGCCAGCTCACCACCGAGTCTACAGGGAAGGGAGCAGTACTTC
TRBV20-1	.	TRBJ2-7	TRBD1	11	CSADRGGEQYF	TGCAGTGCTGACAGGGGAGGCGAGCAGTACTTC
TRBV25-1	.	TRBJ2-5	TRBD1	16	CASSELMGQGGETQYF	TGTGCCAGCAGTGAATTAATGGGACAGGGTGGAGAGACCCAGTACTTC
TRBV27	.	TRBJ2-2	.	13	CASSPSNTGELFF	TGTGCCAGCAGTCCCTCGAACACCGGGGAGCTGTTTTTT
TRBV18	.	TRBJ2-7	.	14	CASSQSTDFYEQYF	TGTGCCAGCTCGCAATCGACAGATTTCTACGAGCAGTACTTC
TRBV19	.	TRBJ1-5	TRBD1	14	CASGTGGEGQPQHF	TGTGCCAGTGGGACAGGGGGCGAGGGTCAGCCCCAGCATTTT
TRBV19	once	TRBJ1-2	.	14	CASSTYDRNYGYTF	TGTGCCAGTAGTACCTACGACAGGAACTATGGCTACACCTTC
TRBV15	.	TRBJ2-6	.	17	CATSRGGRRSGANVLTF	TGTGCCACCAGCAGAGGGGGGAGGCGCTCTGGGGCCAACGTCCTGACTTTC
TRBV6-5	.	TRBJ2-6	.	15	CASSYTGSRANVLTF	TGTGCCAGCAGTTATACGGGAAGTAGGGCCAACGTCCTGACTTTC
TRBV2	.	TRBJ2-1	TRBD2	16	CASSELAGGGYNEQFF	TGTGCCAGCAGTGAATTAGCGGGGGGCGGCTACAATGAGCAGTTCTTC
TRBV28	once	TRBJ2-7	.	12	CASTSGGREQYF	TGTGCCAGCACCTCTGGCGGAAGGGAGCAGTACTTC
TRBV6-1	.	TRBJ2-7	TRBD2	19	CASSEDLPYLAASSYEQYF	TGTGCCAGCAGTGAAGATCTCCCTTATCTAGCGGCCAGCTCCTACGAGCAGTACTTC
TRBV30	.	TRBJ1-5	TRBD1	16	CAWSVGDRIRGQPQHF	TGTGCCTGGAGTGTAGGGGACAGGATAAGGGGTCAGCCCCAGCATTTT
TRBV5-6	once	TRBJ1-2	.	12	CASHLGEDGYTF	TGTGCCAGTCACTTGGGGGAGGATGGCTACACCTTC
TRBV2	.	TRBJ1-3	.	18	CASSVSLFEKNSGNTIYF	TGTGCCAGCAGTGTTTCTTTGTTCGAGAAGAACTCTGGAAACACCATATATTTT
TRBV6-5	.	TRBJ2-5	.	15	CASSWSATSRETQYF	TGTGCCAGCAGTTGGAGCGCCACTAGCAGGGAGACCCAGTACTTC
TRBV5-4	.	TRBJ2-3	.	14	CASSLVSGTDTQYF	TGTGCCAGCAGCTTGGTGTCTGGCACAGATACGCAGTATTTT
TRBV7-9	once	TRBJ1-4	.	14	CASSYASMGGKLFF	TGTGCCAGCAGCTATGCATCGATGGGAGGAAAACTGTTTTTT
TRBV7-8	.	TRBJ1-5	.	16	CASSMALDSGNQPQHF	TGTGCCAGCAGCATGGCTCTGGACTCAGGCAATCAGCCCCAGCATTTT
TRBV28	few	TRBJ1-2	TRBD1	13	CASSEGADYGYTF	TGTGCCAGCAGTGAGGGGGCAGACTATGGCTACACCTTC
TRBV5-4	.	TRBJ2-7	.	13	CASSPAGVHEQYF	TGTGCCAGCAGTCCCGCAGGGGTCCACGAGCAGTACTTC
TRBV30	few	TRBJ1-2	.	14	CAWSAANRNYGYTF	TGTGCCTGGAGTGCAGCGAACCGTAACTATGGCTACACCTTC
TRBV28	.	TRBJ2-6	.	15	CASSLTGAGANVLTF	TGTGCCAGCAGTTTGACAGGAGCTGGGGCCAACGTCCTGACTTTC
TRBV11-1	.	TRBJ2-1	TRBD2	15	CASSSKGGRYNEQFF	TGTGCCAGCAGCTCAAAAGGCGGGAGGTACAATGAGCAGTTCTTC
TRBV18	.	TRBJ1-2	.	13	CASSGETYYGYTF	TGTGCCAGCTCAGGGGAGACCTACTATGGCTACACCTTC
TRBV9	.	TRBJ1-1	TRBD1	13	CASSTSTGTEAFF	TGTGCCAGCAGCACTTCGACAGGGACTGAAGCTTTCTTT
TRBV6-5	few	TRBJ1-1	.	14	CASSLRAGDTEAFF	TGTGCCAGCAGTTTAAGAGCCGGGGACACTGAAGCTTTCTTT
TRBV7-9	.	TRBJ1-1	TRBD1	13	CASSRTGDTEAFF	TGTGCCAGCAGCCGTACAGGGGACACTGAAGCTTTCTTT
TRBV11-2	.	TRBJ2-5	.	14	CASSSGTHQETQYF	TGTGCCAGCAGCTCCGGGACACATCAAGAGACCCAGTACTTC
TRBV19	.	TRBJ1-5	.	12	CASRRSNQPQHF	TGTGCCAGTAGGCGGAGCAATCAGCCCCAGCATTTT
TRBV5-1	.	TRBJ1-1	.	13	CASSVTSDTEAFF	TGCGCCAGCAGCGTAACCAGTGACACTGAAGCTTTCTTT